Shown below are 14 T cell receptor beta chains from a single sample sequenced in a study of cytomegalovirus exposure and HLA in healthy donors. A multiplex PCR was run with 60 Vbeta primers and 13 Jbeta primers. The assay was immunoSEQ multiplex PCR, and TCRdb's table has in-frame clones only and misses some. The sample has 120,000 to 150,000 clones; around 75% are singletons. Sample: PBMCs. Receptors were obtained from a woman in her thirties or forties in good health and CMV-seronegative.

V usage is TRBV15 and J usage is TRBJ1-2, with a tentative D call TRBD1 (5 bases). V lost 6 bases and J lost 4, with 12 bases in between. CDR1 and CDR2 from the germline V gene are LNHNV and YYDKDF (reference sequence). CDR3 length: 13 residues. As DNA, the CDR3 is TGTGCCACCAGTAAGGGGTCGAGCTATGGCTACACCTTC. Its protein is CATSKGSSYGYTF.

The CDR3 loop reads CASRGGVRQPQHF. The CDR3 region has the DNA TGTGCCAGCAGAGGGGGGGTAAGGCAGCCCCAGCATTTT. The chain combines TRBV2 with TRBJ1-5; a weak D match, TRBD1 (6 bases). Trimming shortened V by 6 bases and J by 7 bases, and 13 bases separated the two germline ends. The CDR3 is 13 residues long. CDR1 and CDR2 (germline): SNHLY, FYNNEI.

This chain joins TRBV11-1 and TRBJ2-7; possibly TRBD1 for D (5 bases). Germline values: CDR1 SGHAT, CDR2 FQDESV (reference sequence). CDR3 length equals 12 residues. With 6 bases removed from V and 4 bases from J, the gap between germline ends came to 10 bases. The CDR3 DNA reads as TGTGCCAGCAGTCTAAGGGGTTACGAGCAGTACTTC. Protein product: CASSLRGYEQYF.

The chain employs TRBV9 and TRBJ2-5; 10 bases map to TRBD2. Germline-derived CDR1 and CDR2 are SGDLS and YYNGEE. CDR3 length: 15 amino acids. The junction had 8 bases not matched to a gene; V was cut back by 7 bases and J by 2 bases. In DNA, the CDR3 is TGTGCCAGCGGGGAGACTAGCGGGTTTCAAGAGACCCAGTACTTC. It encodes CASGETSGFQETQYF. The whole variable domain, filled in from reference TRBV9 and TRBJ2-5, reads DSGVTQTPKHLITATGQRVTLRCSPRSGDLSVYWYQQSLDQGLQFLIQYYNGEERAKGNILERFSAQQFPDLHSELNLSSLELGDSALYFCASGETSGFQETQYFGPGTRLLVL.

V usage is TRBV27 and J usage is TRBJ2-7; maybe TRBD2 (5 bases). This CDR3 comprises 15 residues. CDR1 is MNHEY and CDR2 is SMNVEV in the germline V gene (reference sequence). V shed 1 base and J shed 0 bases, with 10 bases lying between them. The CDR3 sequence: CASSLYGKSSYEQYF. For the CDR3, the DNA is TGTGCCAGCAGTTTATACGGGAAAAGCTCCTACGAGCAGTACTTC.

This clone occurred once. The V and J genes are TRBV7-6 and TRBJ1-4; D uncertain. The CDR3 spans 13 residues. V lost 1 base and J lost 7, with 7 bases in between. Germline-derived CDR1 and CDR2 are SGHVS and FNYEAQ. CDR3 nucleotides: TGTGCCAGCAGCTTAGTGGTCAGTGAAAAACTGTTTTTT. This translates into CASSLVVSEKLFF.

This clone occurred a few times. The CDR3 DNA reads as TGTGCCAGCACAAGACAGGGGAGCGACGAGCAGTACTTC. Its translation is CASTRQGSDEQYF. V and J are TRBV5-4 and TRBJ2-7; 8 positions match TRBD1. Germline assignment: CDR1 SGHNT and CDR2 YYREEE (reference sequence). The CDR3 totals 13 residues. Unmatched junction bases numbered 7, after V lost 6 bases and J lost 5 bases.

The chain employs TRBV12-1 and TRBJ2-7; TRBD2, the table's D call, was not compared with the DNA. TRBV12-1 is reported as a pseudogene. The CDR3 has 13 residues. The CDR3, as DNA: TGTGCCAGCAGGGGACTAGCGGGAGACCCAAAGTACTTC. Its protein is CASRGLAGDPKYF.

The V and J genes are TRBV29-1 and TRBJ1-3; D may be TRBD1 (6 bases). The CDR3 is 14 amino acids. V was pared by 5 bases and J by 2 bases, with 13 bases between. Germline values: CDR1 SQVTM, CDR2 ANQGSEA. The CDR3, as DNA: TGCAGCGTTTCAAAAGACAGGCCTGGAAACACCATATATTTT. Translated, it gives CSVSKDRPGNTIYF.

This rearrangement joins TRBV18 to TRBJ1-1; tentatively, D is TRBD1 (5 bases). Trimming shortened V by 1 base and J by 1 base, and 10 bases separated the two germline ends. This CDR3 region has 15 residues. In germline, CDR1 is KGHSH, CDR2 LQKENI. The CDR3 protein is CASSPLSGGNTEAFF. The CDR3 DNA sequence: TGTGCCAGCTCACCACTGTCGGGGGGGAACACTGAAGCTTTCTTT.

The chain employs TRBV7-7 and TRBJ2-3; possible D gene TRBD2, 5 bases. The V end lost 5 bases, the J end lost 4 bases, and 10 bases lay between the germline ends. The CDR3 contains 13 residues. Germline-derived CDR1 and CDR2 are SSHAT and FNYEAQ (reference sequence). The chain's CDR3 is CASSPTLADTQYF. The DNA for the CDR3 is TGTGCCAGCAGCCCGACACTAGCAGATACGCAGTATTTT.

There are a few counts of this clone. This rearrangement joins TRBV28 to TRBJ1-1; D not certain. Germline V CDR1 and CDR2: MDHEN, SYDVKM. The V end was cut by 8 bases, the J end by 10 bases, with 20 bases between. The CDR3 is made up of 13 amino acids. DNA for the CDR3: TGTGCCAGCTATAAACGACATCGGGAAGGAGCTTTCTTT. As protein: CASYKRHREGAFF.

CDR3 DNA sequence: TGTGCCAGCACACAGGGGACGAACTATGGCTACACCTTC. Translated: CASTQGTNYGYTF. This chain connects TRBV6-1 to TRBJ1-2, with 7 bases fitting TRBD1. Germline CDR1 reads MNHNS; CDR2 reads SASEGT. Trimming took 7 bases from V and 2 from J; bases not matched to a gene: 4. The CDR3 contains 13 residues.

The genes are TRBV11-2 and TRBJ1-4; 8 nucleotides match TRBD1. Germline-derived CDR1 and CDR2 are SGHAT and FQNNGV. CDR3 length: 15 amino acids. V trimming: 3 bases; J trimming: 7 bases; junction bases outside the gene matches: 7. The CDR3, as DNA: TGTGCCAGCAGCTTGTGGGGACAGGAATTTGAAAAACTGTTTTTT. Residues: CASSLWGQEFEKLFF.